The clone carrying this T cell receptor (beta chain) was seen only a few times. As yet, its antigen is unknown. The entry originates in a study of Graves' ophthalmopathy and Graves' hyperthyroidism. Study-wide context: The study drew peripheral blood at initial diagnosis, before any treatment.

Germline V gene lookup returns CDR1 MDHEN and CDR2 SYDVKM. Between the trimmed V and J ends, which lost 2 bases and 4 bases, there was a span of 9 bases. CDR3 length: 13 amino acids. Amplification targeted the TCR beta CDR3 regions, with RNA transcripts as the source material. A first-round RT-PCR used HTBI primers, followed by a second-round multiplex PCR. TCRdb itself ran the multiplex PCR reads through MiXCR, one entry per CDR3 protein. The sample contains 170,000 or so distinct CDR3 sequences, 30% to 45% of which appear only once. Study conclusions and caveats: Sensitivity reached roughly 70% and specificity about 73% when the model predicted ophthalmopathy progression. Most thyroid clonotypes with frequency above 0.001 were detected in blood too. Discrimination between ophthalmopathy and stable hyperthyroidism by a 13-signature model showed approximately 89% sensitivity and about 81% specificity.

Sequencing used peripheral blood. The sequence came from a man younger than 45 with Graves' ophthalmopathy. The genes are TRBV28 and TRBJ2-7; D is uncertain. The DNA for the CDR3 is TGTGCCAGCAGTTTAGCCGCCTTATACGAGCAGTACTTC. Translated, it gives CASSLAALYEQYF.